Below are 30 T cell receptor beta chains sequenced from a single sample in a study of T cell repertoires in cytomegalovirus infection (dated by TCRdb to the late 2010s). Sample treatment or condition, as interpreted from the label and publication: in vitro stimulation with specific CMV peptide epitopes to enrich CMV-specific T cells. No antigens are known for them. For sequencing, an Illumina HiSeq 1500 was employed. The raw public data were reprocessed by TCRdb itself: fastp quality trimming at Q25, MiXCR clonotype calling, in-frame beta chains only. Entries that share a CDR3 protein sequence are merged under the most common genes and DNA. In all, the sample holds approximately 300,000 distinct CDR3 sequences, and roughly 25% of those were seen once. Roughly 15% of the sample comes from the top ten. The sample was cultured PBMCs, taken from culture after CMV antigen stimulation. The receptors here all came from a human donor in good health (CMV status not recorded). Some clones in this sample may be carry-over from other donors' samples.

In its sample, this clonotype was seen many times. The chain has TRBV28 and TRBJ2-5; TRBD1 matches 9 bases. The CDR3 sequence is 15 residues long. After removal of 2 bases from V and 3 bases from J, the junction contained 4 bases not matched to a gene. The germline V gene has CDR1 MDHEN and CDR2 SYDVKM. CDR3 sequence (DNA): TGTGCCAGCAGTTTACCGGGACAGGGAGAAGAGACCCAGTACTTC. Translation: CASSLPGQGEETQYF. Full variable domain (outside the CDR3, taken from reference TRBV28 and TRBJ2-5): DVKVTQSSRYLVKRTGEKVFLECVQDMDHENMFWYRQDPGLGLRLIYFSYDVKMKEKGDIPEGYSVSREKKERFSLILESASTNQTSMYLCASSLPGQGEETQYFGPGTRLLVL.

The CDR3 sequence is CASNKGGYGYTF. The CDR3 bases are TGTGCCAGCAACAAGGGGGGCTATGGCTACACCTTC. This chain connects TRBV28 to TRBJ1-2, with a tentative D call TRBD1 (6 bases). CDR1 MDHEN and CDR2 SYDVKM come from the germline V gene. With 7 bases removed from V and 4 bases from J, the gap between germline ends came to 10 bases. The length of the CDR3 is 12 residues.

This clonotype was picked up a small number of times. CDR3 bases: TGTGCCAGCAGCCCTCCCGGGACAGGGGATAACAATGAGCAGTTCTTC. Translated, it gives CASSPPGTGDNNEQFF. The J gene is TRBJ2-1, the V gene TRBV7-9; 10 bases map to TRBD1. Germline lookup yields CDR1 SEHNR and CDR2 FQNEAQ (reference sequence). The CDR3 is 16 residues long. J was trimmed by 5 bases and V by 5 bases; bases with no gene match: 9.

This clonotype has only a few counts. This chain uses TRBV7-3 with TRBJ2-1, with 10 nucleotides matching TRBD1. CDR3 length: 13 residues. V lost 4 bases to trimming and J lost 7 bases; unmatched junction nucleotides: 1. Germline assignment: CDR1 SGHTA and CDR2 FQGTGA. This CDR3 is CASSWTGGNEQFF. CDR3 DNA: TGTGCCAGCAGCTGGACAGGGGGGAATGAGCAGTTCTTC.

In its sample, this clonotype was seen many times. The J gene is TRBJ2-3, the V gene TRBV11-1; TRBD1 matches at 7 bases. Germline V gives CDR1 SGHAT, CDR2 FQDESV (reference sequence). The CDR3 has 17 amino acids. Losses at the gene ends were 5 bases for V and 3 bases for J; bases not matched to a gene: 14. CDR3 coding DNA: TGTGCCAGCAGCCTAGGTTTTAGACTACAGGGGACAGATACGCAGTATTTT. This translates into CASSLGFRLQGTDTQYF. Together with reference TRBV11-1 and TRBJ2-3, the CDR3 gives the full variable domain: EAEVAQSPRYKITEKSQAVAFWCDPISGHATLYWYRQILGQGPELLVQFQDESVVDDSQLPKDRFSAERLKGVDSTLKIQPAELGDSAMYLCASSLGFRLQGTDTQYFGPGTRLTVL.

This clonotype was counted only a few times. The gene calls are TRBV24-1 and TRBJ1-3; 11 positions agree with TRBD1. The germline V gene has CDR1 KGHDR and CDR2 SFDVKD. The V segment lost 4 bases and the J segment 7 bases; nucleotides outside the gene matches: 5. CDR3 length equals 15 residues. CDR3: CATSDRTGGRNTIYF. CDR3 coding DNA: TGTGCCACCAGTGACCGGACAGGGGGCCGTAACACCATATATTTT.

V usage is TRBV2 and J usage is TRBJ2-1; 8 bases line up with TRBD2. The CDR3 runs to 15 residues. The junction had 6 bases not matched to a gene; V was cut back by 0 bases and J by 8 bases. Germline loops: CDR1 SNHLY, CDR2 FYNNEI. The DNA for the CDR3 is TGTGCCAGCAGTGAAGCCGGGAGGGCCATGGATGAGCAGTTCTTC. Protein: CASSEAGRAMDEQFF.

The chain links TRBV6-2 or TRBV6-3 to TRBJ2-1; 12 nucleotides line up with TRBD2. Germline V lookup: CDR1 MNHEY, CDR2 SVGEGT. Trimming removed 5 bases from V and 4 bases from J; junction bases left unmatched: 3. CDR3 size: 15 residues. The CDR3 nucleotides read TGTGCCAGCAGTCAACTAGCGGGGGGATACAATGAGCAGTTCTTC. It encodes CASSQLAGGYNEQFF.

V is TRBV2 and J is TRBJ2-1; weak D call: TRBD2 (6 bases). Per the germline V gene, CDR1 is SNHLY and CDR2 is FYNNEI. The CDR3 covers 13 residues. V was clipped by 6 bases and J by 6 bases, with 12 bases between them. CDR3 region: CASRYGLLNEQFF. CDR3 coding DNA: TGTGCCAGCAGATACGGACTACTCAATGAGCAGTTCTTC.

This clonotype was counted between two and nine times. The V call is TRBV6-1, the J call TRBJ2-7, with TRBD2 matching 11 bases. In germline, CDR1 is MNHNS, CDR2 SASEGT. The CDR3 totals 15 residues. The trim removed 4 bases at V and 3 bases at J, leaving 5 bases unmatched. CDR3 DNA: TGTGCCAGCAGTGTCTCAACTAGCGGGAGCTACGAGCAGTACTTC. Its translation is CASSVSTSGSYEQYF.

The chain recombines TRBV7-3 with TRBJ2-4, with a tentative D call TRBD1 (7 bases). Trimming removed 4 bases from V and 0 bases from J, with 13 bases in between. The CDR3 totals 16 residues. The germline V gene encodes CDR1 SGHTA and CDR2 FQGTGA. The CDR3 sequence is CASSSTGEEAKNIQYF. DNA of the CDR3: TGTGCCAGCAGCTCAACAGGGGAGGAAGCCAAAAACATTCAGTACTTC.

The chain is built from TRBV15 and TRBJ1-2; D is uncertain. V was clipped by 0 bases and J by 0 bases, with 5 bases between them. Germline V gene data show CDR1 as LNHNV and CDR2 as YYDKDF (reference sequence). The CDR3 has 14 residues. For the CDR3, the DNA is TGTGCCACCAGCAGAGAACAGTCTAACTATGGCTACACCTTC. Translated: CATSREQSNYGYTF.

This clonotype was detected only a few times. The rearrangement uses TRBV2 and TRBJ1-5, with D possibly matching TRBD1 (6 bases). The CDR3 covers 15 residues. Germline V lookup: CDR1 SNHLY, CDR2 FYNNEI. V lost 3 bases to trimming and J lost 7 bases, with 16 bases between them. The CDR3 DNA reads as TGTGCCAGCAGTGATACAGGGAGCCAGGGGCAGCCCCAGCATTTT. Its protein product is CASSDTGSQGQPQHF. The variable domain in full, with the rest retrieved from reference TRBV2 and TRBJ1-5, is EPEVTQTPSHQVTQMGQEVILRCVPISNHLYFYWYRQILGQKVEFLVSFYNNEISEKSEIFDDQFSVERPDGSNFTLKIRSTKLEDSAMYFCASSDTGSQGQPQHFGDGTRLSIL.

The chain couples TRBV7-7 to TRBJ1-5, with D possibly matching TRBD1 (6 bases). The CDR3 loop spans 14 amino acids. Per the germline V gene, CDR1 is SSHAT and CDR2 is FNYEAQ (reference sequence). V dropped 3 bases and J dropped 2 bases, with 8 bases sitting between them. CDR3 DNA sequence: TGTGCCAGCAGCTTCCGACAGGGCAATCAGCCCCAGCATTTT. This codes for CASSFRQGNQPQHF.

At least ten counts were recorded for this clonotype. The chain links TRBV7-2 to TRBJ1-1; unclear D gene. Germline lookup yields CDR1 SGHTA and CDR2 FQGNSA. Trimming cost V 3 bases and J 2 bases, with 13 bases left between them. This CDR3 contains 15 residues. The CDR3 here is CASSFSGGGNTEAFF. In nucleotides, the CDR3 is TGTGCCAGCAGCTTTAGCGGCGGAGGCAACACTGAAGCTTTCTTT.

This clonotype was counted ten times or more. This chain connects TRBV5-1 to TRBJ2-7, with D tentatively TRBD1 or TRBD2 (5 bases each). CDR3 size: 13 residues. V was clipped by 4 bases and J by 2 bases, with 10 bases between them. From germline, CDR1 is SGHRS and CDR2 YFSETQ. The CDR3 nucleotides are TGCGCCAGCAGCGAGGGGTCTGCCTACGAGCAGTACTTC. It encodes CASSEGSAYEQYF. Filled out from reference TRBV5-1 and TRBJ2-7, the complete variable domain reads KAGVTQTPRYLIKTRGQQVTLSCSPISGHRSVSWYQQTPGQGLQFLFEYFSETQRNKGNFPGRFSGRQFSNSRSEMNVSTLELGDSALYLCASSEGSAYEQYFGPGTRLTVT.

The V gene is TRBV27, the J gene TRBJ2-1; either TRBD1 or TRBD2 may supply D (5 bases each). The CDR3 runs 16 residues. The germline V gene encodes CDR1 MNHEY and CDR2 SMNVEV (reference sequence). The ends were cut back, 1 base at V and 6 bases at J, with 16 bases in the middle. The DNA for the CDR3 is TGTGCCAGCAGTTTATACGGCGGAACTAGGGGCAATGAGCAGTTCTTC. Amino acid sequence: CASSLYGGTRGNEQFF.

This clonotype was seen a few times. The chain recombines TRBV7-2 with TRBJ1-1; no firm D call. Germline lookup yields CDR1 SGHTA and CDR2 FQGNSA. The CDR3 runs 14 residues. With 11 bases removed from V and 0 bases from J, the gap between germline ends came to 16 bases. For the CDR3, the DNA is TGTGCCTCCTCTGTTGGGCCGATGAACACTGAAGCTTTCTTT. This encodes CASSVGPMNTEAFF.

A note on this clonotype: With a much larger clone just one base away, this may be a read error. This chain connects TRBV7-9 to TRBJ1-6; TRBD1 aligns across 9 bases. This CDR3 comprises 16 residues. V dropped 5 bases and J dropped 11; count of bases not matched to a gene: 13. Germline CDR1 is SEHNR and CDR2 is FQNEAQ (reference sequence). The CDR3 region is CASSQGVETGGPPLHF. The CDR3 region has the DNA TGTGCCAGCAGCCAGGGGGTAGAGACAGGGGGACCACCCCTCCACTTT.

The V gene is TRBV6-2 or TRBV6-3, the J gene TRBJ2-7; D possibly corresponds to TRBD1 (5 bases). V was trimmed by 8 bases and J by 0 bases, leaving 14 bases between them. The CDR3 has 14 amino acids. CDR1 is MNHEY and CDR2 is SVGEGT in the germline V gene. The CDR3 protein is CASDRQGYSYEQYF. CDR3 bases: TGTGCCAGCGATCGGCAGGGTTACTCCTACGAGCAGTACTTC.

This clonotype was detected only a few times. This sequence joins TRBV2 and TRBJ2-5; possible D gene TRBD1, 7 bases. Trimming cost V 7 bases and J 1 base, with 16 bases left between them. The CDR3 spans 15 residues. Germline V gene sequence: CDR1 SNHLY, CDR2 FYNNEI. CDR3 protein: CASTRTGGAQETQYF. The CDR3, as DNA: TGTGCCAGCACCCGGACAGGAGGGGCCCAAGAGACCCAGTACTTC.

This clonotype was observed many times. This sequence joins TRBV7-9 and TRBJ1-3; D is uncertain. CDR3 size: 16 residues. Trimming took 0 bases from V and 8 from J, leaving 17 bases between them. Germline V gives CDR1 SEHNR, CDR2 FQNEAQ (reference sequence). CDR3 in amino acids: CASSLAGRGRRDTIYF. The DNA of the CDR3 is TGTGCCAGCAGCTTAGCAGGGCGCGGGAGACGCGACACCATATATTTT.

The rearrangement joins TRBV4-1 to TRBJ2-3; 8 positions match TRBD2. CDR3 length equals 17 residues. The V segment lost 4 bases and the J segment 6 bases; nucleotides outside the gene matches: 15. Per germline, CDR1 MGHRA and CDR2 YSYEKL. The CDR3 coding sequence is TGCGCCAGCAGCCCTAGGGAGGCTAGCGGGTCCTTGGATACGCAGTATTTT. Its protein product is CASSPREASGSLDTQYF.

This clonotype was counted ten times or more. This chain links TRBV7-2 with TRBJ1-1; no clear D gene. This CDR3 contains 13 residues. CDR1 and CDR2 from the germline V gene are SGHTA and FQGNSA. V lost 1 base, J lost 5 bases, and 8 bases lay in between. The CDR3 protein is CASSLGVKTEAFF. CDR3 DNA: TGTGCCAGCAGCTTAGGGGTTAAGACTGAAGCTTTCTTT.

The rearrangement links TRBV2 to TRBJ2-1; 7 positions match TRBD2. V was pared by 4 bases and J by 7 bases, with 7 bases of the junction left unmatched. The germline CDR1 and CDR2 sequences are SNHLY and FYNNEI. The CDR3 consists of 14 residues. CDR3 nucleotides: TGTGCCAGCAGTGTAAGGGAGGGCCTTAATGAGCAGTTCTTC. Its translation is CASSVREGLNEQFF.

To note about this clonotype: The junction and the germline gene differ at one end; a read error may be behind it. This chain joins TRBV5-3 and TRBJ2-1; TRBD1 matches at 9 bases. TRBV5-3 is treated as an ORF (open reading frame) with a function not yet certain. The CDR3 covers 15 residues. The CDR3 nucleotides read TGTGCCAGCAGCTCCCCCGGGACAGGGTTGAATGAGCAGTTCTTC. Translation gives CASSSPGTGLNEQFF.

This clonotype has only one observation. The gene calls are TRBV29-1 and TRBJ2-1; 7 bases are shared with TRBD2. The J segment lost 7 bases and the V segment lost 7 bases, leaving 13 bases of the junction unmatched. This CDR3 comprises 14 residues. Germline CDR1 is SQVTM and CDR2 is ANQGSEA. The CDR3 spells CSDLAGSLENEQFF. The CDR3 DNA reads as TGCAGCGATTTAGCGGGTTCCCTCGAAAATGAGCAGTTCTTC.

A few counts support this clonotype. The CDR3 spells CASSLSGRAGDQPQHF. The CDR3 DNA is TGTGCCAGCAGTTTGAGCGGCAGGGCAGGTGATCAGCCCCAGCATTTT. This chain connects TRBV12-3 or TRBV12-4 to TRBJ1-5; a weak D match, TRBD1 (5 bases). This CDR3 spans 16 amino acids. V was cut by 3 bases and J by 5 bases, with 17 bases left in between.

The chain carries TRBV20-1 and TRBJ2-3, with D possibly TRBD2 on 6 matching bases. Germline V gives CDR1 DFQATT, CDR2 SNEGSKA (reference sequence). The CDR3 covers 12 residues. Trimming removed 7 bases at V and 6 bases at J, with 14 bases between. CDR3 nucleotides: TGCAGTGTCTTCCCCAGCGGGGATACGCAGTATTTT. Residues: CSVFPSGDTQYF.

This clonotype was seen a handful of times. The rearrangement links TRBV6-2 or TRBV6-3 to TRBJ2-6; the match to TRBD1 covers 7 bases. V was clipped by 5 bases and J by 1 base; unmatched bases: 8. CDR1 and CDR2 (germline): MNHEY, SVGEGT. The CDR3 contains 17 residues. The CDR3 region is CASSQPGQLSGANVLTF. CDR3 nucleotides: TGTGCCAGCAGTCAACCGGGACAGTTATCTGGGGCCAACGTCCTGACTTTC.